The rows below give T cell receptor beta chains drawn from one sample of a study of blood T cell repertoires in COVID-19. The repertoire was sequenced with immunoSEQ multiplex PCR; TCRdb's copy has only in-frame clones and lacks some. Here the sample spans 350,000 to 450,000 clones, 85% being singletons. The sequenced sample was peripheral blood. The source is a woman aged 18-30 years with acute or convalescent COVID-19. The CDR3 runs from the conserved cysteine through the conserved F or W. Each record gives: V gene, clone size, J gene, D gene, CDR3 protein, CDR3 DNA. D genes are given only for firm matches. Size is omitted from some rows. Given values are once, few, many or a class for expanded clones.

v_call: TRBV5-6; clone_size: few; j_call: TRBJ2-1; d_call: .; cdr3_aa: CASSLVIPLVGDNEQFF; cdr3_nt: TGTGCCAGCAGCTTGGTTATCCCGCTAGTAGGGGACAATGAGCAGTTCTTC
v_call: TRBV4-1; clone_size: .; j_call: TRBJ2-2; d_call: .; cdr3_aa: CASSQDLRQAGLGELFF; cdr3_nt: TGCGCCAGCAGCCAAGATCTTCGGCAGGCCGGTCTCGGGGAGCTGTTTTTT
v_call: TRBV4-1; clone_size: .; j_call: TRBJ2-7; d_call: .; cdr3_aa: CASSQEHSSRTYEQYF; cdr3_nt: TGCGCCAGCAGCCAAGAACACAGCTCGCGTACCTACGAGCAGTACTTC
v_call: TRBV6-2/TRBV6-3; clone_size: once; j_call: TRBJ2-3; d_call: TRBD1; cdr3_aa: CASSPRDRVQGDTQYF; cdr3_nt: TGTGCCAGCAGCCCTAGGGACAGGGTCCAGGGAGATACGCAGTATTTT
v_call: TRBV5-1; clone_size: .; j_call: TRBJ2-5; d_call: TRBD2; cdr3_aa: CASSLRLAGPQETQYF; cdr3_nt: TGCGCCAGCAGCTTAAGACTAGCGGGGCCCCAAGAGACCCAGTACTTC
v_call: TRBV6-1; clone_size: .; j_call: TRBJ1-2; d_call: .; cdr3_aa: CASSEAGGRGYTF; cdr3_nt: TGTGCCAGCAGTGAAGCAGGAGGACGAGGCTACACCTTC
v_call: TRBV5-8; clone_size: .; j_call: TRBJ1-4; d_call: .; cdr3_aa: CAERIRANEKLFF; cdr3_nt: TGTGCCGAAAGGATTCGGGCTAATGAAAAACTGTTTTTT
v_call: TRBV5-4; clone_size: once; j_call: TRBJ1-2; d_call: .; cdr3_aa: CASSPDGDYGYTF; cdr3_nt: TGTGCCAGCAGCCCTGACGGGGACTATGGCTACACCTTC
v_call: TRBV3-1/TRBV3-2; clone_size: .; j_call: TRBJ1-5; d_call: .; cdr3_aa: CASSQEGGDYSNQPQHF; cdr3_nt: TGTGCCAGCAGCCAAGAAGGGGGGGATTATAGCAATCAGCCCCAGCATTTT
v_call: TRBV7-6; clone_size: .; j_call: TRBJ2-7; d_call: TRBD1; cdr3_aa: CASSLIPGQVTYEQYF; cdr3_nt: TGTGCCAGCAGCTTAATCCCCGGACAGGTAACCTACGAGCAGTACTTC
v_call: TRBV7-8; clone_size: .; j_call: TRBJ2-6; d_call: .; cdr3_aa: CASRSGELTYLTGANVLTF; cdr3_nt: TGTGCCAGCAGATCCGGAGAACTAACTTATCTGACTGGGGCCAACGTCCTGACTTTC
v_call: TRBV4-2; clone_size: .; j_call: TRBJ2-7; d_call: .; cdr3_aa: CASSPNGIRKPYEQYF; cdr3_nt: TGTGCCAGCAGCCCCAACGGGATACGGAAACCCTACGAGCAGTACTTC
v_call: TRBV5-1; clone_size: .; j_call: TRBJ2-7; d_call: TRBD1; cdr3_aa: CASSGTGAYEQYF; cdr3_nt: TGCGCCAGCAGCGGGACAGGTGCCTACGAGCAGTACTTC
v_call: TRBV30; clone_size: .; j_call: TRBJ1-1; d_call: TRBD1; cdr3_aa: CAWSLGQVRYTEAFF; cdr3_nt: TGTGCCTGGAGTTTGGGACAGGTGAGATACACTGAAGCTTTCTTT
v_call: TRBV4-1; clone_size: .; j_call: TRBJ2-2; d_call: TRBD1; cdr3_aa: CASSQVGTGELAGELFF; cdr3_nt: TGCGCCAGCAGCCAAGTCGGGACAGGGGAACTGGCCGGGGAGCTGTTTTTT
v_call: TRBV11-2; clone_size: .; j_call: TRBJ2-3; d_call: TRBD2; cdr3_aa: CASSLSVLPRGGDTQYF; cdr3_nt: TGTGCCAGCAGCTTGTCAGTGCTTCCGAGGGGAGGGGATACGCAGTATTTT
v_call: TRBV2; clone_size: .; j_call: TRBJ1-6; d_call: .; cdr3_aa: CASSDQGLGSPLHF; cdr3_nt: TGTGCCAGCAGTGACCAGGGGTTAGGGTCACCCCTCCACTTT
v_call: TRBV6-6; clone_size: .; j_call: TRBJ1-5; d_call: .; cdr3_aa: CASIDPGGNQPQHF; cdr3_nt: TGTGCCAGCATCGACCCCGGGGGCAATCAGCCCCAGCATTTT
v_call: TRBV6-5; clone_size: .; j_call: TRBJ1-5; d_call: .; cdr3_aa: CASSYSSQGNQPQHF; cdr3_nt: TGTGCCAGCAGTTACTCGAGTCAGGGGAATCAGCCCCAGCATTTT
v_call: TRBV2; clone_size: .; j_call: TRBJ1-3; d_call: .; cdr3_aa: CASSVDRIGNTIYF; cdr3_nt: TGTGCCAGCAGTGTAGACAGAATAGGAAACACCATATATTTT
v_call: TRBV2; clone_size: .; j_call: TRBJ1-6; d_call: TRBD1; cdr3_aa: CASSETRDRSSYNSPLHF; cdr3_nt: TGTGCCAGCAGTGAGACCCGGGACAGGAGCTCCTATAATTCACCCCTCCACTTT
v_call: TRBV5-1; clone_size: once; j_call: TRBJ2-6; d_call: TRBD1; cdr3_aa: CASSSPPGTGPGSGANVLTF; cdr3_nt: TGCGCCAGCAGCTCCCCCCCAGGGACAGGGCCAGGTTCTGGGGCCAACGTCCTGACTTTC
v_call: TRBV5-1; clone_size: .; j_call: TRBJ2-1; d_call: TRBD2; cdr3_aa: CASSLPGIAGVNEQFF; cdr3_nt: TGCGCCAGCAGCTTGCCTGGAATAGCGGGAGTTAATGAGCAGTTCTTC
v_call: TRBV10-3; clone_size: few; j_call: TRBJ1-2; d_call: TRBD1; cdr3_aa: CAISDYGQGNYGYTF; cdr3_nt: TGTGCCATCAGTGACTATGGACAGGGAAACTATGGCTACACCTTC
v_call: TRBV9; clone_size: .; j_call: TRBJ2-3; d_call: .; cdr3_aa: CASSVGGGTAGDTQYF; cdr3_nt: TGTGCCAGCAGCGTAGGAGGCGGTACTGCTGGAGATACGCAGTATTTT
v_call: TRBV7-9; clone_size: .; j_call: TRBJ1-1; d_call: .; cdr3_aa: CASSSPEDIEAFF; cdr3_nt: TGTGCCAGCAGCTCGCCTGAAGACATTGAAGCTTTCTTT
v_call: TRBV19; clone_size: many; j_call: TRBJ2-7; d_call: TRBD2; cdr3_aa: CASSISASGRSYEQYF; cdr3_nt: TGTGCCAGTAGTATTTCAGCTAGCGGGAGATCGTACGAGCAGTACTTC
v_call: TRBV7-2; clone_size: once; j_call: TRBJ1-2; d_call: .; cdr3_aa: CASSLGQGMSFVYTF; cdr3_nt: TGTGCCAGCAGCTTAGGCCAGGGGATGTCCTTTGTCTACACCTTC
v_call: TRBV2; clone_size: .; j_call: TRBJ1-3; d_call: .; cdr3_aa: CASSGGTGNTIYF; cdr3_nt: TGTGCCAGCTCTGGCGGGACTGGAAACACCATATATTTT
v_call: TRBV7-2; clone_size: few; j_call: TRBJ1-5; d_call: .; cdr3_aa: CASSLSQGNQPQHF; cdr3_nt: TGTGCCAGCAGCTTGTCACAGGGAAATCAGCCCCAGCATTTT
v_call: TRBV5-1; clone_size: .; j_call: TRBJ1-6; d_call: .; cdr3_aa: CASSRDINNSPLHF; cdr3_nt: TGCGCCAGCAGTAGGGACATCAATAATTCACCCCTCCACTTT
v_call: TRBV2; clone_size: .; j_call: TRBJ1-1; d_call: .; cdr3_aa: CASSTGHSNTEAFF; cdr3_nt: TGTGCCAGCAGCACCGGACACTCGAACACTGAAGCTTTCTTT
v_call: TRBV11-1; clone_size: .; j_call: TRBJ2-2; d_call: .; cdr3_aa: CASSPILENTGELFF; cdr3_nt: TGTGCCAGCAGCCCAATACTAGAAAACACCGGGGAGCTGTTTTTT
v_call: TRBV7-3; clone_size: .; j_call: TRBJ1-2; d_call: TRBD1; cdr3_aa: CASSLIRDSLTF; cdr3_nt: TGTGCCAGCAGCTTAATCCGGGACAGCCTCACCTTC
v_call: TRBV19; clone_size: few; j_call: TRBJ2-3; d_call: TRBD1; cdr3_aa: CASSITGGDTQYF; cdr3_nt: TGTGCCAGTAGTATAACAGGGGGGGATACGCAGTATTTT
v_call: TRBV29-1; clone_size: .; j_call: TRBJ2-7; d_call: TRBD1; cdr3_aa: CSVVTGNSYEQYF; cdr3_nt: TGCAGCGTTGTGACAGGGAACTCCTACGAGCAGTACTTC
v_call: TRBV24-1; clone_size: .; j_call: TRBJ1-1; d_call: .; cdr3_aa: CATSEEANTEAFF; cdr3_nt: TGTGCCACCAGTGAGGAGGCGAACACTGAAGCTTTCTTT
v_call: TRBV28; clone_size: .; j_call: TRBJ2-1; d_call: TRBD2; cdr3_aa: CASSFSGLGGNEQFF; cdr3_nt: TGTGCCAGCAGTTTTTCGGGACTAGGCGGGAATGAGCAGTTCTTC
v_call: TRBV9; clone_size: .; j_call: TRBJ2-1; d_call: TRBD2; cdr3_aa: CASSGTSGSNEQFF; cdr3_nt: TGTGCCAGCAGCGGGACTAGCGGGAGCAATGAGCAGTTCTTC
v_call: TRBV3-1/TRBV3-2; clone_size: .; j_call: TRBJ2-1; d_call: TRBD2; cdr3_aa: CASSPAPSGGREQFF; cdr3_nt: TGTGCCAGCAGCCCCGCTCCGAGCGGGGGGCGGGAGCAGTTCTTC
v_call: TRBV3-1/TRBV3-2; clone_size: .; j_call: TRBJ2-5; d_call: .; cdr3_aa: CASSHIGALQETQYF; cdr3_nt: TGTGCCAGCAGCCACATAGGGGCGCTTCAAGAGACCCAGTACTTC
v_call: TRBV7-3; clone_size: few; j_call: TRBJ1-1; d_call: TRBD1; cdr3_aa: CASSQTGGISEAFF; cdr3_nt: TGTGCCAGCAGCCAGACAGGGGGCATCTCTGAAGCTTTCTTT
v_call: TRBV5-4; clone_size: .; j_call: TRBJ2-7; d_call: TRBD2; cdr3_aa: CASSFIREATYEQYF; cdr3_nt: TGTGCCAGCAGCTTTATCCGGGAGGCCACCTACGAGCAGTACTTC
v_call: TRBV3-1/TRBV3-2; clone_size: few; j_call: TRBJ2-5; d_call: TRBD2; cdr3_aa: CASSQESGLDTETQYF; cdr3_nt: TGTGCCAGCAGCCAAGAGAGTGGACTAGATACGGAGACCCAGTACTTC
v_call: TRBV14; clone_size: .; j_call: TRBJ2-5; d_call: .; cdr3_aa: CASSPRLFTGTGYF; cdr3_nt: TGTGCCAGCAGCCCTCGGTTATTTACCGGGACTGGATACTTC